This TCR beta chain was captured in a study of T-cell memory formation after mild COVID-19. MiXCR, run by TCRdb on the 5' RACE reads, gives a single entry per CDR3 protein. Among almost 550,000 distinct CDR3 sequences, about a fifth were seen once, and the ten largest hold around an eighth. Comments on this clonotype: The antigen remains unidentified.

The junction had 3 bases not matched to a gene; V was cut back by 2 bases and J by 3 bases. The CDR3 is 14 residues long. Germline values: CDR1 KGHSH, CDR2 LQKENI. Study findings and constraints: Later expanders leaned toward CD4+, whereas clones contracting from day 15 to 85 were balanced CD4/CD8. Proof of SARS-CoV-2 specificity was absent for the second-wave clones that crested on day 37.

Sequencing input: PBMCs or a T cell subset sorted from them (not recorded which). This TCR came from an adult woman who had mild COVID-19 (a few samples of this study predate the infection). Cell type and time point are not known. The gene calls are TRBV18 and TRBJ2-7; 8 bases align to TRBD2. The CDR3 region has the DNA TGTGCCAGCTCACCAGCCACTAGCGGCTACGAGCAGTACTTC. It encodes CASSPATSGYEQYF.